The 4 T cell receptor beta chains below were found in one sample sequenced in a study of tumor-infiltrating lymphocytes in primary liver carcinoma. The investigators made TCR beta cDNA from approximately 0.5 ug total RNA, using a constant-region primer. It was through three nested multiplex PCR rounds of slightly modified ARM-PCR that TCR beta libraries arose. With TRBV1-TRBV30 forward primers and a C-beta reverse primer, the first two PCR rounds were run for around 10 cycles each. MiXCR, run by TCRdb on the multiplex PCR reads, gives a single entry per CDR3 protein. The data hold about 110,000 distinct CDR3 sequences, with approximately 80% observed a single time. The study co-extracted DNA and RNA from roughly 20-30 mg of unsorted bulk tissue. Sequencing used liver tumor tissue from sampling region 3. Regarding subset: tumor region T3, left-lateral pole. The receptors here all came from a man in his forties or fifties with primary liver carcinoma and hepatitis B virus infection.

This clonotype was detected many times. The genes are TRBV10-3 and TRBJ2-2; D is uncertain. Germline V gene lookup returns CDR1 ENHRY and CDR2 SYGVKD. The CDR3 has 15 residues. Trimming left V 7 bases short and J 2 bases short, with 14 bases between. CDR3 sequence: CAIKRLAGNTGELFF. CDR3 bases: TGTGCCATCAAAAGACTCGCAGGAAACACCGGGGAGCTGTTTTTT.

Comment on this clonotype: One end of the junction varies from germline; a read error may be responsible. The CDR3 nucleotides read TGCAGCGTTGGGGCTACCGCGGCGAACACCGGGGACCTGTTTTTT. This translates into CSVGATAANTGDLFF. The chain couples TRBV29-1 to TRBJ2-2; D might be TRBD1 or TRBD2, each matching 5 bases. Germline CDR1 is SQVTM and CDR2 is ANQGSEA. The CDR3 loop spans 15 amino acids.

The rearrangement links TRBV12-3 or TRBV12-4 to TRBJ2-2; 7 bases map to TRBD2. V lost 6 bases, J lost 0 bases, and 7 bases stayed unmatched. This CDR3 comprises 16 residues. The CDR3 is CASRSLLAANTGELFF. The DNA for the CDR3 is TGTGCCAGCAGATCCCTCCTAGCGGCGAACACCGGGGAGCTGTTTTTT.

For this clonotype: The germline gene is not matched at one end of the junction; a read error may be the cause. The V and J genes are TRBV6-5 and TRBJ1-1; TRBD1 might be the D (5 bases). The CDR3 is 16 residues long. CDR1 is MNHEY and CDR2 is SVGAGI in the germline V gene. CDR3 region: CASSWGIEGMNTEAFF. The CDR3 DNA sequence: TGTGCCAGTAGTTGGGGGATAGAGGGGATGAACACTGAAGCTTTCTTT.